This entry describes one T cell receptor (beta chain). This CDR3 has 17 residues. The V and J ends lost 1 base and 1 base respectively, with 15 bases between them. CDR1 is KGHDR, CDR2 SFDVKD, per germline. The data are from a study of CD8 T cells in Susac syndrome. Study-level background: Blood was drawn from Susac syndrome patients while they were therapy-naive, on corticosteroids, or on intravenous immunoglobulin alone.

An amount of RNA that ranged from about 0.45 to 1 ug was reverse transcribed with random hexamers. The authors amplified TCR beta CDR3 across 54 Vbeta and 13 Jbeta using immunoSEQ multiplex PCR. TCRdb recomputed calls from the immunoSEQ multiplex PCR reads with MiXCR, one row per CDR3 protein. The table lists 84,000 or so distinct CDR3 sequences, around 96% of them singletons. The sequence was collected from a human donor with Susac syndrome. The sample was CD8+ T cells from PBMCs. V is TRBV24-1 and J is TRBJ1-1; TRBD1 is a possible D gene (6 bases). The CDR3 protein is CATSDFPSGGWNTEAFF. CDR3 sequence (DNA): TGTGCCACCAGTGATTTCCCCTCCGGGGGCTGGAACACTGAAGCTTTCTTT.